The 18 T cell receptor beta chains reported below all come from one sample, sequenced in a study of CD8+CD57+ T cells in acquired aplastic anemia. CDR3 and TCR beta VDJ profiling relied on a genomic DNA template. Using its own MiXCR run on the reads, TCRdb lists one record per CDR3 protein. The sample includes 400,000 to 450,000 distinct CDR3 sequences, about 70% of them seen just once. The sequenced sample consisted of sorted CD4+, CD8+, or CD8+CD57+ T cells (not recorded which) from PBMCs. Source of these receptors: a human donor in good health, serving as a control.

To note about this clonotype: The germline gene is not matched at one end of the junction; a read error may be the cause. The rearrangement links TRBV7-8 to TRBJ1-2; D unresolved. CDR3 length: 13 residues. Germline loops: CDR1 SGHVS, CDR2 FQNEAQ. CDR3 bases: TGTGCCACCAGCACGAGAGGGAGCAATGGGCAGATCTTC. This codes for CATSTRGSNGQIF.

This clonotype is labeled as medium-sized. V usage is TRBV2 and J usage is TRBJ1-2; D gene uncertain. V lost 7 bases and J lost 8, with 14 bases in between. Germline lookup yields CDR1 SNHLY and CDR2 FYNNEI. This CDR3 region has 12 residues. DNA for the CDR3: TGTGCCAGCACCCAGCTAGGTACAGGCTACACCTTC. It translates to CASTQLGTGYTF.

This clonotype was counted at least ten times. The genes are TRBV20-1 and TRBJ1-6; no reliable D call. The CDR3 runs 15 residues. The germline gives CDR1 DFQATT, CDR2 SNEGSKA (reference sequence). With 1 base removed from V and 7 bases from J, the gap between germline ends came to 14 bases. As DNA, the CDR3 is TGCAGTGCTAGAGTCCCGCTGGACCCCAATTCACCCCTCCACTTT. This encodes CSARVPLDPNSPLHF.

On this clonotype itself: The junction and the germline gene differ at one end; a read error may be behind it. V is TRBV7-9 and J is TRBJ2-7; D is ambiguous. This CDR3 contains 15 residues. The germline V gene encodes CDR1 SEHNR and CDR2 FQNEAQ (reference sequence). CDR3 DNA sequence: TGTGCCATCAGCAGTGGGGATCCGGAATCCTACGAGCTGTACTTC. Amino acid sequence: CAISSGDPESYELYF.

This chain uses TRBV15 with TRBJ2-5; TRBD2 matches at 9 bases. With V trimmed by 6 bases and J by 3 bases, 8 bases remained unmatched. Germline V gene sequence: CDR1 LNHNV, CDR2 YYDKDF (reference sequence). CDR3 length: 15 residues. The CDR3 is CATSTTSGLEETQYF. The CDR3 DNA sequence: TGTGCCACCAGTACGACTAGCGGATTAGAAGAGACCCAGTACTTC. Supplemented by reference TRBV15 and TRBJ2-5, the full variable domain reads DAMVIQNPRYQVTQFGKPVTLSCSQTLNHNVMYWYQQKSSQAPKLLFHYYDKDFNNEADTPDNFQSRRPNTSFCFLDIRSPGLGDTAMYLCATSTTSGLEETQYFGPGTRLLVL.

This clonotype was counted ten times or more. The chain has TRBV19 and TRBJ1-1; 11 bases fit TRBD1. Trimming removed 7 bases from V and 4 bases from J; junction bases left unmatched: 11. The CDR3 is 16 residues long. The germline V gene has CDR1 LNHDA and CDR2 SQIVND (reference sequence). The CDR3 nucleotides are TGTGCCAGTACCCAAATCGCCGGGACAGGGGGCACTGAAGCTTTCTTT. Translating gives CASTQIAGTGGTEAFF.

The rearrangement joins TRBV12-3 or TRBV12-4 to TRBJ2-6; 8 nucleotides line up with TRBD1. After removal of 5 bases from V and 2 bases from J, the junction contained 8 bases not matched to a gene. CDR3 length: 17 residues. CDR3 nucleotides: TGTGCCAGCAGTCAGTTGGGGACAGGCGCTGGGGCCAACGTCCTGACTTTC. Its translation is CASSQLGTGAGANVLTF.

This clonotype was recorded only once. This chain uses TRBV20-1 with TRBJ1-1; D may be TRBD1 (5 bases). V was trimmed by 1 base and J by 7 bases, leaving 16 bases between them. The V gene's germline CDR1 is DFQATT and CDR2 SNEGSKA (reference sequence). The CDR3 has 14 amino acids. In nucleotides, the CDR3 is TGCAGTGCTAGAGCCGCCGGGACCGCCTATGAAGCTTTCTTT. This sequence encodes CSARAAGTAYEAFF.

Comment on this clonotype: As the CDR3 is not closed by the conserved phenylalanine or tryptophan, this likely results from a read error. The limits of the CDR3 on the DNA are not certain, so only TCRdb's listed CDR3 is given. Here the CDR3 reads CASSLSRGRNSPLYI. This chain uses TRBV2 with TRBJ1-6. The CDR3 is 15 amino acids long, termini counted. Germline V gives CDR1 SNHLY, CDR2 FYNNEI.

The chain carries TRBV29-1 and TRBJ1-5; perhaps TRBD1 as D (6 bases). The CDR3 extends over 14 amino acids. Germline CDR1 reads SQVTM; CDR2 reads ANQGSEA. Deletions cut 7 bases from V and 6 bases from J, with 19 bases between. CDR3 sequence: CSAGQMIELQPQHF. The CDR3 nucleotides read TGCAGCGCCGGACAGATGATTGAGCTTCAGCCCCAGCATTTT.

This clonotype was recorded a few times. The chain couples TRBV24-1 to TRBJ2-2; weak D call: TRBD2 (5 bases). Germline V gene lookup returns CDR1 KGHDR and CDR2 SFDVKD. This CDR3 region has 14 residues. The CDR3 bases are TGTGCTCCCGGCGTAGCGTCGAACACCGGGGAGCTGTTTTTT. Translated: CAPGVASNTGELFF.

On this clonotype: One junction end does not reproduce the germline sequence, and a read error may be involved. CDR3 sequence reads: CASSDSGVLGSGANVLTF. The CDR3 nucleotides are TGTGCCAGCAGTGACTCGGGGGTGCTGGGCTCTGGGGCCAACGTCCTGACTTTC. The chain couples TRBV10-3 to TRBJ2-6; perhaps TRBD2 as D (6 bases). The CDR3 length is 18 residues. Germline V CDR1 and CDR2: ENHRY, SYGVKD.

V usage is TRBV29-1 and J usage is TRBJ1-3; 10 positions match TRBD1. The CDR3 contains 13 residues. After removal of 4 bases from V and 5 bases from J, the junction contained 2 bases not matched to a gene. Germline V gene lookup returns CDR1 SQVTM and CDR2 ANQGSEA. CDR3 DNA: TGCAGCGTTGTGGACAGGGGGAGAAACACCATATATTTT. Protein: CSVVDRGRNTIYF.

The CDR3 DNA reads as TGTGCCAGCAGCTTAGGAGGGACGGATAGCTCCTACGAGGAAGCTTTCTTT. Its translation is CASSLGGTDSSYEEAFF. The chain uses TRBV7-3 and TRBJ1-1, with D maybe TRBD1 (5 bases). The germline V gene has CDR1 SGHTA and CDR2 FQGTGA. The CDR3 spans 17 residues. Trimming pared 2 bases from V and 8 bases from J, leaving 24 bases between.

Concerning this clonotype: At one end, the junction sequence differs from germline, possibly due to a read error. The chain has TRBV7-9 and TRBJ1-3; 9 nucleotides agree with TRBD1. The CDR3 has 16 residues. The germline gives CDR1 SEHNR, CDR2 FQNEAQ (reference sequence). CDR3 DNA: TGTGCCAGCAGTCCCGGACAGGGGTTGAGTGGAGACACTATATATTTT. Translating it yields CASSPGQGLSGDTIYF. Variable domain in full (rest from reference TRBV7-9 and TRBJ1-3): DTGVSQNPRHKITKRGQNVTFRCDPISEHNRLYWYRQTLGQGPEFLTYFQNEAQLEKSRLLSDRFSAERPKGSFSTLEIQRTEQGDSAMYLCASSPGQGLSGDTIYFGEGSWLTVV.

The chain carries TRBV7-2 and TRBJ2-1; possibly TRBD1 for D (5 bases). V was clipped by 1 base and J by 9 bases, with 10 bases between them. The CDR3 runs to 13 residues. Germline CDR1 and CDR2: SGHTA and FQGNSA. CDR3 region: CASSLGSQGEQFF. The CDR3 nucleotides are TGTGCCAGCAGCTTAGGGAGCCAGGGTGAGCAGTTCTTC.

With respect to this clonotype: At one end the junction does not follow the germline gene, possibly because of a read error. The CDR3 coding sequence is TGTGCCAGTAGCCTCCGTGGTGGCCTGAACACGGAAGCTTTCTTT. Its protein is CASSLRGGLNTEAFF. The chain is built from TRBV2 and TRBJ1-1; the D is unclear. The V gene's germline CDR1 is SNHLY and CDR2 FYNNEI. This CDR3 is 15 amino acids long.

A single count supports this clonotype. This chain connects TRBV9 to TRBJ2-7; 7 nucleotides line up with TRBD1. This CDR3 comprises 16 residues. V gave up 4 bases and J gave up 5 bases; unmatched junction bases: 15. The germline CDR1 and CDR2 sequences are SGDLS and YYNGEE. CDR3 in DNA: TGTGCCAGCAGCCCCCACACGACAGGGCCGGAAAACGAGCAGTACTTC. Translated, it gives CASSPHTTGPENEQYF. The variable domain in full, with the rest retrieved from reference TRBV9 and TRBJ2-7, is DSGVTQTPKHLITATGQRVTLRCSPRSGDLSVYWYQQSLDQGLQFLIQYYNGEERAKGNILERFSAQQFPDLHSELNLSSLELGDSALYFCASSPHTTGPENEQYFGPGTRLTVT.